Below, one T cell receptor beta chain is given with its context. Germline V lookup: CDR1 SGDLS, CDR2 YYNGEE. The CDR3 runs to 15 residues. Trimming shortened V by 0 bases and J by 4 bases, and 13 bases separated the two germline ends. The data were obtained in a study of early T cells in non-severe SARS-CoV-2 infection. MiXCR was run by TCRdb on the 5' RACE reads, yielding one entry per CDR3 protein. The sample shows 60,000 or so distinct CDR3 sequences, roughly 12% of them seen only once. This chain joins TRBV9 and TRBJ1-1, with a possible D match to TRBD1 (6 bases). The receptor's source is an adult who was a healthcare worker with PCR-confirmed SARS-CoV-2 infection or an uninfected control (not recorded which). Sample: whole blood. Here the CDR3 reads CASSVGSGARTEAFF. Written as DNA, the CDR3 is TGTGCCAGCAGCGTAGGGTCAGGGGCGCGCACTGAAGCTTTCTTT.